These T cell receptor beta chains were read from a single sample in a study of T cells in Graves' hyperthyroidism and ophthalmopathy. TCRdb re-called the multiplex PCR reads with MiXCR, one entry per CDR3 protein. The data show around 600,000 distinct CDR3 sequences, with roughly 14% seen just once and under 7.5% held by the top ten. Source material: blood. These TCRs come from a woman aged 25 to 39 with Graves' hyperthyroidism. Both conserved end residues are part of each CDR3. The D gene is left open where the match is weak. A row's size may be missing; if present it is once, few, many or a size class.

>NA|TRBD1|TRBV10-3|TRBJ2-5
TGTGCCATCAGTGGTACGGCCGACAGGGGTGGAGAGACCCAGTACTTC
CAISGTADRGGETQYF
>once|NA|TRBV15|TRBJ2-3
TGTGCCACCAGCCCCCGAGGGGGAGCAGATACGCAGTATTTT
CATSPRGGADTQYF
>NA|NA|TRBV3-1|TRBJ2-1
TGTGCCAGCAGCCAAGACGCGGGACCGCGTCTCTTC
CASSQDAGPRLF
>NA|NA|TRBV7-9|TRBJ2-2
TGTGCCAGCAGCACCTTGGGTGGGGAGTCCGGGGAGCTGTTTTTT
CASSTLGGESGELFF
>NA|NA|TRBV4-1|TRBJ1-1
TGCGCCAGCAGCCAAATACGGGACACTGAAGCTTTCTTT
CASSQIRDTEAFF
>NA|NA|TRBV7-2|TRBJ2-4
TGTGCCAGCAGATTATCTAGCGTGGAAGACATTCAGTACTTC
CASRLSSVEDIQYF
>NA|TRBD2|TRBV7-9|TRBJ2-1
TGTGCCAGCAGCCACCCCGGACTAGCGGGAGGGCCATCAGAGTCCTACAATGAGCAGTTCTTC
CASSHPGLAGGPSESYNEQFF
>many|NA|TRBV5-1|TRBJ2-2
TGCGCCAGCAGCTTGCAGCGGAACACCGGGGAGCTGTTTTTT
CASSLQRNTGELFF
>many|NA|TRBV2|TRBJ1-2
TGTGCCAGCAGTGACGAACCGGCCTTTGGGACTGGCTACACCTTC
CASSDEPAFGTGYTF
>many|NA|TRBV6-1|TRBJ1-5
TGTGCCAGCAATGTCGCAGGGGTGAGTCAGCCCCAGCATTTT
CASNVAGVSQPQHF
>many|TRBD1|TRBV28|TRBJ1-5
TGTGCCAGCAGAATTGAACAGGGGGCGCGGAATCAGCCCCAGCATTTT
CASRIEQGARNQPQHF
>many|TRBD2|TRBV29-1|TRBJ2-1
TGCAGCCTCTCGGGAGGAAGCAATGAGCAGTTCTTC
CSLSGGSNEQFF
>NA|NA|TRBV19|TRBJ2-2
TGTGCCAGTAAGCAGGACCAAAACACCGGGGAGCTGTTTTTT
CASKQDQNTGELFF
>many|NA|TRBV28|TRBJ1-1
TGTGCCAGCCACGGGCGGCCGCTTATTGAAGCTTTCTTT
CASHGRPLIEAFF
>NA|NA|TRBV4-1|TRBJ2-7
TGCGCCAGCAGCCAAGGTGGTTCGGGGGACGAGCAGTACTTC
CASSQGGSGDEQYF
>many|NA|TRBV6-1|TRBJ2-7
TGTGCCAGCAGTGAAACGGGCCTCTCCTACGAGCAGTACTTC
CASSETGLSYEQYF
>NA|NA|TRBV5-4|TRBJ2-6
TGTGCCAGCAGCTTGGACAGAGGGTACTCTGGGGCCAACGTCCTGACTTTC
CASSLDRGYSGANVLTF
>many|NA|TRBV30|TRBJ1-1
TGTGCCTGGACCCAGTCGTCGGCGGTTGAAGCTTTCTTT
CAWTQSSAVEAFF
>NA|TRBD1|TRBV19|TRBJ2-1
TGTGCCAGTAGTATCTCGTCGACAGGGGGCTACAATGAGCAGTTCTTC
CASSISSTGGYNEQFF
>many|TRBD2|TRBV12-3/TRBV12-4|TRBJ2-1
TGTGCCAGCAGCCCTAGCGGGAGAGAGGATGAGCAGTTCTTC
CASSPSGREDEQFF
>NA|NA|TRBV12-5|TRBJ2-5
TGTGCTAGTGGTTTGGGTAGTGGGGAGACCCAGTACTTC
CASGLGSGETQYF
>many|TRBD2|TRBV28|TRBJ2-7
TGTGCCAGCAAGGAACTAGCGGACTCCTACGAGCAGTACTTC
CASKELADSYEQYF
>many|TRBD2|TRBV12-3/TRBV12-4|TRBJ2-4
TGTGCCAGCAGTGCCAAGCGGGAGGTATTAGCCAAAAACATTCAGTACTTC
CASSAKREVLAKNIQYF
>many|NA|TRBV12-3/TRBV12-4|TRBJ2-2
TGTGCCAGCAGTTCTCAGGGAGGCGGGGAGCTGTTTTTT
CASSSQGGGELFF
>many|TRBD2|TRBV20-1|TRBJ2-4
TGCAGTGGTCGGGGGGACATTCAGTACTTC
CSGRGDIQYF
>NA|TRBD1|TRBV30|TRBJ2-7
TGTGCCTGGAAAACCCGTGGTGGGACAGGGAGTTACGAGCAGTACTTC
CAWKTRGGTGSYEQYF
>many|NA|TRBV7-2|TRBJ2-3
TGTGCCAGCAGCTTAAATGGGGGTGATACGCAGTATTTT
CASSLNGGDTQYF
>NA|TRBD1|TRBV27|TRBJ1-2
TGTGCCAGCAGTCCCCTGCAACCGGACAGGGATGGGGGCTACACCTTC
CASSPLQPDRDGGYTF
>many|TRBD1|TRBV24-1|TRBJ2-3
TGTGCCACCAGTGATGGAAACAGGGGGCCAACAGATACGCAGTATTTT
CATSDGNRGPTDTQYF
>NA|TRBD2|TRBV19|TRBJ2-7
TGTGCCAGTAGTATGGATCCTAGCGGTAGCTCCTACGAGCAGTACTTC
CASSMDPSGSSYEQYF
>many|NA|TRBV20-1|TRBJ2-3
TGCAGTGCTAGTGGGACTCCCACAGATACGCAGTATTTT
CSASGTPTDTQYF
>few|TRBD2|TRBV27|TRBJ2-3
TGTGCCTGCAGTTCCTACTCTGTGACTAGCGCCCTTAGCACAGATACGCAGTATTTT
CACSSYSVTSALSTDTQYF
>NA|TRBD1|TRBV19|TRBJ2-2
TGTGCCAGTAGTCTATCCTCGTTGGGACAGTCTGGCACCGGGGAGCTGTTTTTT
CASSLSSLGQSGTGELFF
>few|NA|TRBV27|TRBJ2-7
TGTGCCAGCAGTAAAGAGGGGGGGGGATCCGAGCAGTACTTC
CASSKEGGGSEQYF
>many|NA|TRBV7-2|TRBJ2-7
TGTGCCAGCAGCCCTTACCCCTCCTACGAGCAGTACTTC
CASSPYPSYEQYF
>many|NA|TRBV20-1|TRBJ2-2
TGCAGTGTAGTACACGGAATCGGCGGATCGAACACCGGGGAGCTGTTTTTT
CSVVHGIGGSNTGELFF
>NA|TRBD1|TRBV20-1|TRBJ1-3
TGCAATGCTAGCGACAGGGGGCCAGGAAACACCATATATTTT
CNASDRGPGNTIYF
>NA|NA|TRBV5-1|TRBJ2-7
TGCGCCAGCAGGATCGGGGGTCTGACTTACGAGCAGTACTTC
CASRIGGLTYEQYF
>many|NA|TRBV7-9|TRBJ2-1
TGTGCCAGCAGCCTAAGCGGGCTTGAGCAGTTCTTC
CASSLSGLEQFF
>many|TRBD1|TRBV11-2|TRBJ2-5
TGTGCCAGCAGTCGGGACAGACAAGAGACCCAGTACTTC
CASSRDRQETQYF
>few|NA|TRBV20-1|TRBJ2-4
TGCAGTGCTAGAGGGGAGCACGAAGCCAAAAACATTCAGTACTTC
CSARGEHEAKNIQYF
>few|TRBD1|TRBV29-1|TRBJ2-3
TGCAGCGTTGGGAGGACAGGGGGCCAAGATACGCAGTATTTT
CSVGRTGGQDTQYF
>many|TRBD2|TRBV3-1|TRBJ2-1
TGTGCCAGCAGCCTATCCGGGACTAGCCCCTACAATGAGCAGTTCTTC
CASSLSGTSPYNEQFF
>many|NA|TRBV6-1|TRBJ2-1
TGTGCCAGCAAGTTTAGAGCGGTGTCCTACAATGAGCAGTTCTTC
CASKFRAVSYNEQFF
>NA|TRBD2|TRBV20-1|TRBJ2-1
TGCAGTGCTAGAAGGGCTCTGGGCGGGAGCAGCTCCTACAATGAGCAGTTCTTC
CSARRALGGSSSYNEQFF
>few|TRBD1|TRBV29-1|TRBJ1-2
TGCAGCTCAGGGGGCGACGGCTATGGCTACACCTTC
CSSGGDGYGYTF